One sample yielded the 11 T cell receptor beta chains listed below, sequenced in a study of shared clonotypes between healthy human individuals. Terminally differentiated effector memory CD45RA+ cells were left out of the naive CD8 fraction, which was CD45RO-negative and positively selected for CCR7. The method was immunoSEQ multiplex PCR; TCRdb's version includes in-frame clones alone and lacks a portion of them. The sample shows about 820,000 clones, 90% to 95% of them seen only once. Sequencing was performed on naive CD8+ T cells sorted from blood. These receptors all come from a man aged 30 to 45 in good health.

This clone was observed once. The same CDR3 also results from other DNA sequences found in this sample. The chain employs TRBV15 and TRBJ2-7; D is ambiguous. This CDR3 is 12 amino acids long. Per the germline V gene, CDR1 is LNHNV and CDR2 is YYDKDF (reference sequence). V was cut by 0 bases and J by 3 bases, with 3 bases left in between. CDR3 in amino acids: CATSRDSYEQYF. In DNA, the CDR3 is TGTGCCACCAGCAGAGACAGCTACGAGCAGTACTTC.

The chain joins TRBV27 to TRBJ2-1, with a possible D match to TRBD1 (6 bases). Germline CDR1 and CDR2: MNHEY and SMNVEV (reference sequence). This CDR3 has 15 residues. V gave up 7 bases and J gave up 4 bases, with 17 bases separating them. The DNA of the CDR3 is TGTGCCAGCACCCAAGGGGGAGTACGGTACAATGAGCAGTTCTTC. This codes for CASTQGGVRYNEQFF.

The CDR3 DNA follows: TGTGCCAGCACGAAGAAGAGCTCCTACAATGAGCAGTTCTTC. It encodes CASTKKSSYNEQFF. This chain uses TRBV27 with TRBJ2-1; D call uncertain. The V end lost 7 bases, the J end lost 0 bases, and 10 bases lay between the germline ends. Germline V gives CDR1 MNHEY, CDR2 SMNVEV (reference sequence). The CDR3 covers 14 residues.

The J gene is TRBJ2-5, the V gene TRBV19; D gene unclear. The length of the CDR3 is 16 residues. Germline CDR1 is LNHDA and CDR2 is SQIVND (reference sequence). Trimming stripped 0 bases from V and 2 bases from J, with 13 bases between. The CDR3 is CASSIEALTAQETQYF. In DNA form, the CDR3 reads TGTGCCAGTAGTATAGAAGCTCTGACGGCTCAAGAGACCCAGTACTTC.

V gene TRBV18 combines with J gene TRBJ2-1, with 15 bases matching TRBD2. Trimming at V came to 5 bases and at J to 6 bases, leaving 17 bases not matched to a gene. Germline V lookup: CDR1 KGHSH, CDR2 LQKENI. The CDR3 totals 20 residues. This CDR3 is CASSKPLGAGTSGRFNEQFF. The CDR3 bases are TGTGCCAGCTCAAAACCATTAGGTGCTGGGACTAGCGGGAGGTTCAATGAGCAGTTCTTC.

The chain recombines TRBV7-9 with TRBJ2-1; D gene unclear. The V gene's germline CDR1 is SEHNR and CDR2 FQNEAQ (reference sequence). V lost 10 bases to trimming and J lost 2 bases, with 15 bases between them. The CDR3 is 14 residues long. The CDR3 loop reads CAIDPPRTYNEQFF. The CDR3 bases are TGTGCCATCGACCCCCCCCGAACCTACAATGAGCAGTTCTTC.

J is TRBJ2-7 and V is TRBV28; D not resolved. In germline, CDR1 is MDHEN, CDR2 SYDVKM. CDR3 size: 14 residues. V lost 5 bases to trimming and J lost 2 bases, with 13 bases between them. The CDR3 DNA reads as TGTGCCAGCAGTACCCTCTCCATGACCTACGAGCAGTACTTC. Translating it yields CASSTLSMTYEQYF.

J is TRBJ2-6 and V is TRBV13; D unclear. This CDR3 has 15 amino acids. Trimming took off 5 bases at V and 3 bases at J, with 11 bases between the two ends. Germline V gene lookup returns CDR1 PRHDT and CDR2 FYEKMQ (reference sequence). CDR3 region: CASSISGYGANVLTF. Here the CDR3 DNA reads TGTGCCAGCAGCATATCAGGATATGGGGCCAACGTCCTGACTTTC. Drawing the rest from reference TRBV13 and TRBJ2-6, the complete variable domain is AAGVIQSPRHLIKEKRETATLKCYPIPRHDTVYWYQQGPGQDPQFLISFYEKMQSDKGSIPDRFSAQQFSDYHSELNMSSLELGDSALYFCASSISGYGANVLTFGAGSRLTVL.

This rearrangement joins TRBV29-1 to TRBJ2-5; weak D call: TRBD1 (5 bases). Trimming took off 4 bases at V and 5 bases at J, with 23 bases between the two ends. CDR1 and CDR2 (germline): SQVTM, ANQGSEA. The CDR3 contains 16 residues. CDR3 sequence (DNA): TGCAGCGTTGGGGGATCTGGACATGGGGAACGGGAGACCCAGTACTTC. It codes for CSVGGSGHGERETQYF.

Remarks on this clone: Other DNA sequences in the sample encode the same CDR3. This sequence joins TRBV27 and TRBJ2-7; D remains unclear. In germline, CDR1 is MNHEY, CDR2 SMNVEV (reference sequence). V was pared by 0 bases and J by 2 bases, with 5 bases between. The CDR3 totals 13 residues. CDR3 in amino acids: CASSLSVTYEQYF. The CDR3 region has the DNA TGTGCCAGCAGTTTATCGGTCACCTACGAGCAGTACTTC.

The CDR3 nucleotides read TGTGCCAGCAGCCCAAGACGACAGCTGACCTCCTACAATGAGCAGTTCTTC. This gives the protein CASSPRRQLTSYNEQFF. The chain carries TRBV9 and TRBJ2-1; perhaps TRBD1 as D (5 bases). The germline CDR1 and CDR2 sequences are SGDLS and YYNGEE. There are 17 residues in the CDR3. Trimming removed 4 bases at V and 0 bases at J, with 17 bases between.